These 18 T cell receptor beta chains came from one sample sequenced in a study of cytomegalovirus exposure and HLA in healthy donors. PCR involved 60 Vbeta and 13 Jbeta primers. The repertoire was sequenced with immunoSEQ multiplex PCR; TCRdb's copy has only in-frame clones and lacks some. This table has approximately 130,000 clones, 82% appearing once. Sequenced material: PBMCs. These receptor sequences come from a boy aged 2 to 10 in good health and CMV-seronegative.

J is TRBJ2-7 and V is TRBV7-6; D gene uncertain. Trimming took off 4 bases at V and 0 bases at J, with 10 bases between the two ends. The CDR3 sequence is 14 residues long. Germline values: CDR1 SGHVS, CDR2 FNYEAQ. CDR3 nucleotides: TGTGCCAGCAGCTCCCCGACACTCTCCTACGAGCAGTACTTC. Protein: CASSSPTLSYEQYF.

This clone was seen once. This chain uses TRBV5-5 with TRBJ2-2; D is perhaps TRBD2 (6 bases). Looked up from germline, CDR1 is SGHKS and CDR2 is YYEKEE (reference sequence). The V gene lost 2 bases and the J gene lost 6 bases, with 11 bases spanning the gap. The CDR3 extends over 14 amino acids. DNA of the CDR3: TGTGCCAGCAGCTTTGCCCCGGGGGCCGGGGAGCTGTTTTTT. It specifies CASSFAPGAGELFF. The complete variable domain, with remaining parts taken from reference TRBV5-5 and TRBJ2-2, reads DAGVTQSPTHLIKTRGQQVTLRCSPISGHKSVSWYQQVLGQGPQFIFQYYEKEERGRGNFPDRFSARQFPNYSSELNVNALLLGDSALYLCASSFAPGAGELFFGEGSRLTVL.

The sample holds a few counts of this clone. This chain joins TRBV25-1 and TRBJ2-1; 8 bases map to TRBD2. The CDR3 is 16 residues long. The V gene's germline CDR1 is MGHDK and CDR2 SYGVNS. After removal of 5 bases from V and 9 bases from J, the junction contained 15 bases not matched to a gene. In DNA, the CDR3 is TGTGCCAGCAGTCCCCCCCCAGCGGGAGTAAAGAGTGAGCAGTTCTTC. Translation: CASSPPPAGVKSEQFF.

The chain carries TRBV7-2 and TRBJ2-3, with a tentative D call TRBD1 (6 bases). Looked up from germline, CDR1 is SGHTA and CDR2 is FQGNSA. Trimming took off 5 bases at V and 2 bases at J, with 14 bases between the two ends. The CDR3 covers 15 residues. The CDR3 DNA is TGTGCCAGCAGCCCTGGCCAGGGGCACACAGATACGCAGTATTTT. Encoded protein: CASSPGQGHTDTQYF.

The chain couples TRBV29-1 to TRBJ2-1; D is possibly TRBD1 (7 bases). This CDR3 contains 14 residues. The V and J ends lost 7 bases and 13 bases respectively, with 26 bases between them. CDR1 SQVTM and CDR2 ANQGSEA come from the germline V gene. The CDR3 is CSADGQGGGELQFF. The CDR3, as DNA: TGCAGCGCCGACGGGCAGGGGGGCGGGGAACTCCAGTTCTTC.

The sample holds one count of this clone. The chain links TRBV5-1 to TRBJ2-1, with 7 bases fitting TRBD1. Germline V CDR1 and CDR2: SGHRS, YFSETQ. The CDR3 consists of 17 residues. V shed 0 bases and J 0 bases; nucleotides not matched to a gene: 6. In DNA form, the CDR3 reads TGCGCCAGCAGCTTGGCCTTCGACAGGGCCTCCTACAATGAGCAGTTCTTC. Translated, it gives CASSLAFDRASYNEQFF.

The V gene is TRBV6-1, the J gene TRBJ2-1, with TRBD1 as a possible D gene (6 bases). The V gene lost 0 bases and the J gene lost 2 bases, with 14 bases spanning the gap. The CDR3 is 17 residues long. Germline CDR1 reads MNHNS; CDR2 reads SASEGT. The CDR3 DNA reads TGTGCCAGCAGTGAAGCTAGTTTTACAGGGCCCTACAATGAGCAGTTCTTC. Amino acids: CASSEASFTGPYNEQFF.

The V and J genes are TRBV19 and TRBJ1-1; weak D call: TRBD1 (6 bases). Trimming left V 6 bases short and J 1 base short, with 12 bases between. This CDR3 contains 14 residues. Germline V CDR1 and CDR2: LNHDA, SQIVND (reference sequence). This chain's CDR3 is CASSPGQQNTEAFF. CDR3 DNA: TGTGCCAGTAGCCCTGGACAGCAGAACACTGAAGCTTTCTTT.

The rearrangement joins TRBV27 to TRBJ1-5; D is unresolved. CDR3 length: 13 amino acids. CDR1 MNHEY and CDR2 SMNVEV come from the germline V gene (reference sequence). V shed 7 bases and J shed 6 bases, with 13 bases lying between them. In nucleotides, the CDR3 is TGTGCCAGCACTTGGGAGGTTGGTCAGCCCCAGCATTTT. As protein: CASTWEVGQPQHF.

The rearrangement links TRBV11-2 to TRBJ1-1; TRBD1 agrees at 10 bases. CDR3 size: 15 residues. CDR1 is SGHAT, CDR2 FQNNGV, per germline. Germline trimming cut 3 bases from V and 4 bases from J; bases unmatched to any gene: 5. CDR3 in amino acids: CASSFDRGRSTEAFF. CDR3 nucleotide sequence: TGTGCCAGCAGCTTTGACAGGGGGCGGTCCACTGAAGCTTTCTTT.

This clone turned up a few times. This rearrangement joins TRBV7-6 to TRBJ2-3; D unclear. Germline V gives CDR1 SGHVS, CDR2 FNYEAQ. V was pared by 6 bases and J by 1 base, with 14 bases between. This CDR3 spans 15 amino acids. This CDR3 reads CASSLRVLRTDTQYF. The CDR3 region has the DNA TGTGCCAGCAGTCTACGTGTGCTCCGCACAGATACGCAGTATTTT.

V is TRBV5-6 and J is TRBJ2-1, with TRBD1 matching over 9 bases. The CDR3 loop spans 15 amino acids. The germline gives CDR1 SGHDT, CDR2 YYEEEE. After removal of 1 base from V and 8 bases from J, the junction contained 7 bases not matched to a gene. In DNA form, the CDR3 reads TGTGCCAGCAGCTTGCTAGGGACAGGGATGGATGAGCAGTTCTTC. Amino acids: CASSLLGTGMDEQFF.

This clone was counted between two and nine times. Other nucleotide sequences from this sample produce the same CDR3. The gene calls are TRBV27 and TRBJ1-1; 8 nucleotides agree with TRBD1. Germline assignment: CDR1 MNHEY and CDR2 SMNVEV (reference sequence). The ends lost 6 bases at V and 5 bases at J; junction bases unmatched: 8. This CDR3 comprises 14 residues. CDR3 DNA: TGTGCCAGCAGCCCCGGGACAGGAGGGACTGAAGCTTTCTTT. It is translated as CASSPGTGGTEAFF.

J is TRBJ1-1 and V is TRBV6-5; TRBD1 is a possible D gene (5 bases). V was trimmed by 3 bases and J by 1 base, leaving 15 bases between them. In germline, CDR1 is MNHEY, CDR2 SVGAGI. The CDR3 totals 16 residues. The CDR3 protein is CASSYSPGRANTEAFF. CDR3 DNA sequence: TGTGCCAGCAGTTATAGCCCGGGCAGGGCGAACACTGAAGCTTTCTTT.

The chain recombines TRBV27 with TRBJ2-5; 11 nucleotides agree with TRBD2. With 4 bases clipped from V and 3 bases from J, the junction kept 4 bases outside the gene matches. Germline CDR1 is MNHEY and CDR2 is SMNVEV (reference sequence). The CDR3 has 15 amino acids. CDR3 coding DNA: TGTGCCAGCAGTTGGGGTAGCGGGGGGGAAGAGACCCAGTACTTC. Protein: CASSWGSGGEETQYF.

This chain uses TRBV9 with TRBJ2-1; tentative D call: TRBD2 (7 bases). The CDR3 has 21 residues. Germline lookup yields CDR1 SGDLS and CDR2 YYNGEE. The germline V and J ends were trimmed by 0 bases and 0 bases, with 25 bases remaining between them. The DNA for the CDR3 is TGTGCCAGCAGCGTAGCGGATTGGGGGGCTAGCGGAACCCCCTCCTACAATGAGCAGTTCTTC. Its translation is CASSVADWGASGTPSYNEQFF.

J is TRBJ2-2 and V is TRBV27, with a weak D call TRBD2 (5 bases). Germline V lookup: CDR1 MNHEY, CDR2 SMNVEV (reference sequence). Between the trimmed V and J ends, which lost 5 bases and 1 base, there was a span of 23 bases. The CDR3 has 19 amino acids. CDR3 DNA: TGTGCCAGCAGTCAATACCCCCCCCCGACGGCGGGGAACACCGGGGAGCTGTTTTTT. Its translation: CASSQYPPPTAGNTGELFF.

CDR3 protein: CASIPRENTEAFF. In DNA form, the CDR3 reads TGTGCCAGCATCCCCAGGGAGAACACTGAAGCTTTCTTT. This chain uses TRBV2 with TRBJ1-1, with D perhaps matching TRBD1 (5 bases). From germline, CDR1 is SNHLY and CDR2 FYNNEI. The CDR3 has 13 amino acids. V was clipped by 7 bases and J by 1 base, with 10 bases between them.